This TCR beta chain was captured by sequencing in a study of shared clonotypes between healthy human individuals. Each subset's genomic DNA was split evenly across several immunoSEQ plates. The authors ran unsorted PBMC replicate PCRs on 250 to 300 ng DNA, approximately 30,000 T cell genomes. Generated by immunoSEQ multiplex PCR, the TCRdb table keeps only in-frame clones and is missing some. The data hold 470,000 or so clones, with about 85% observed a single time. The V end was cut by 0 bases, the J end by 0 bases, with 7 bases between. Germline V lookup: CDR1 SGHDT, CDR2 YYEEEE. This CDR3 comprises 15 residues. Recent acute infections and vaccinations were absent in the healthy HIV-negative adult donors. Unsorted samples drew genomic DNA from about 90 million PBMCs.

This chain uses TRBV5-6 with TRBJ1-3; D call uncertain. The TCR originated in a woman between 35 and 50 years old in good health. Some clones in this sample may be carry-over from other donors' samples. Sample: PBMCs. The CDR3: CASSLGQYSGNTIYF. For the CDR3, the DNA is TGTGCCAGCAGCTTGGGACAATACTCTGGAAACACCATATATTTT.